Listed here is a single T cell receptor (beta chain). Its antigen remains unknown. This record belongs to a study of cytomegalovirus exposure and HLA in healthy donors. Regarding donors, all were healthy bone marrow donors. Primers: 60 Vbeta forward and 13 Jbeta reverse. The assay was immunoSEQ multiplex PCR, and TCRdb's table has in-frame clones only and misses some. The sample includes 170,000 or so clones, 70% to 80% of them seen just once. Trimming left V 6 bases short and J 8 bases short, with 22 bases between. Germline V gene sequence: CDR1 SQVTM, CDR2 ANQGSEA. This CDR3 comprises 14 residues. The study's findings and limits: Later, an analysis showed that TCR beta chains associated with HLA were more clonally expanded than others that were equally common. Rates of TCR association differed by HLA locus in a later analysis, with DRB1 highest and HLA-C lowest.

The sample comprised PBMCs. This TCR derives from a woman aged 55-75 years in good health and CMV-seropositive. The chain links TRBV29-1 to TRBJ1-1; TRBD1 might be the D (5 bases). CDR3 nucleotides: TGCAGCGTCCGAAGGTCGGGACTTAATTCGGAAGCTTTCTTT. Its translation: CSVRRSGLNSEAFF.